This entry lists 15 T cell receptor beta chains sequenced from one sample in a study of OX40 agonist ivuxolimab in advanced cancers. Measured with immunoSEQ multiplex PCR; TCRdb has only the in-frame clones, and not every one. The data hold 70,000 to 80,000 clones, with 70% to 90% observed a single time. The material was CD4+ or CD8+ T cells sorted from blood, obtained in a trial of the OX40 agonist ivuxolimab. The receptors shown here come from an adult with an advanced solid tumor such as melanoma, head and neck, liver or kidney cancer.

The CDR3 reads CASSPRGPRGSDSISTDTQYF. In DNA form, the CDR3 reads TGTGCCAGCAGCCCGCGGGGGCCGCGGGGTAGCGACTCGATTAGCACAGATACGCAGTATTTT. This chain links TRBV14 with TRBJ2-3; TRBD2 is a possible D gene (7 bases). CDR1 is SGHDN and CDR2 is FVKESK in the germline V gene. Trimming pared 4 bases from V and 0 bases from J, leaving 29 bases between. The CDR3 spans 21 residues.

The chain is built from TRBV18 and TRBJ2-5; D is undetermined. The CDR3 is made up of 14 amino acids. Germline V gene lookup returns CDR1 KGHSH and CDR2 LQKENI. Trimming left V 0 bases short and J 0 bases short, with 5 bases between. The CDR3 loop reads CASSPPADQETQYF. CDR3 DNA: TGTGCCAGCTCACCACCGGCGGACCAAGAGACCCAGTACTTC.

This clone was seen a few times. The V gene is TRBV19, the J gene TRBJ1-5; the D is unclear. Germline loops: CDR1 LNHDA, CDR2 SQIVND (reference sequence). Trimming cost V 1 base and J 4 bases, with 11 bases left between them. This CDR3 region has 15 residues. CDR3 in DNA: TGTGCCAGTAGTATAGGGACGGGCCCAAATCAGCCCCAGCATTTT. The encoded protein is CASSIGTGPNQPQHF.

This clone occurred a few times. The V call is TRBV7-8, the J call TRBJ2-7; TRBD2 is a possible D gene (5 bases). Germline V gene lookup returns CDR1 SGHVS and CDR2 FQNEAQ. The CDR3 runs to 12 residues. V was cut by 5 bases and J by 3 bases, with 8 bases left in between. In DNA, the CDR3 is TGTGCCAGCAGCCCCCGGGACTACGAGCAGTACTTC. It translates to CASSPRDYEQYF.

The chain couples TRBV5-1 to TRBJ1-2; possible D gene TRBD1, 6 bases. This CDR3 spans 13 amino acids. The V end lost 2 bases, the J end lost 6 bases, and 11 bases lay between the germline ends. Germline values: CDR1 SGHRS, CDR2 YFSETQ. Here the CDR3 reads CASSFSQGNGYTF. CDR3 coding DNA: TGCGCCAGCAGCTTTTCACAGGGAAATGGCTACACCTTC.

The table lists this clone with a count of one. The gene calls are TRBV27 and TRBJ1-5; no clear D. The CDR3 sequence is 14 residues long. CDR1 MNHEY and CDR2 SMNVEV come from the germline V gene (reference sequence). V lost 2 bases and J 5 bases, leaving 10 bases between the germline ends. CDR3 DNA sequence: TGTGCCAGCAGTTTAAGGTCAGGTGATCAGCCCCAGCATTTT. Translated: CASSLRSGDQPQHF.

The V and J genes are TRBV7-2 and TRBJ1-2, with D maybe TRBD1 (5 bases). The CDR3 loop spans 13 amino acids. V lost 5 bases and J 2 bases, leaving 9 bases between the germline ends. Germline lookup yields CDR1 SGHTA and CDR2 FQGNSA. The CDR3 loop is CASSPDKNYGYTF. CDR3 bases: TGTGCCAGCAGCCCGGACAAGAACTATGGCTACACCTTC.

In this sample, this clone turned up a few times. The rearrangement uses TRBV11-2 and TRBJ1-1; the D is unclear. Trimming removed 5 bases at V and 1 base at J, with 8 bases between. This CDR3 has 13 amino acids. Germline lookup yields CDR1 SGHAT and CDR2 FQNNGV. The CDR3 bases are TGTGCCAGCAGCGGAAACTGGAACACTGAAGCTTTCTTT. Its protein is CASSGNWNTEAFF.

This clone showed up just a few times. The chain combines TRBV19 with TRBJ2-1, with D possibly being TRBD2 (6 bases). Germline V gene data show CDR1 as LNHDA and CDR2 as SQIVND (reference sequence). This CDR3 has 14 amino acids. Deletions cut 6 bases from V and 6 bases from J, with 15 bases between. CDR3 region: CASRRGTSSNEQFF. DNA of the CDR3: TGTGCCAGTAGGCGCGGGACTTCATCCAATGAGCAGTTCTTC.

The chain combines TRBV19 with TRBJ2-7; D not resolved. V lost 2 bases and J lost 3, with 5 bases in between. The CDR3 length is 12 residues. Germline CDR1 reads LNHDA; CDR2 reads SQIVND (reference sequence). CDR3 protein: CASSIQDYEQYF. The CDR3 nucleotides read TGTGCCAGTAGTATACAGGACTACGAGCAGTACTTC.

In nucleotides, the CDR3 is TGTGCCAGCAGCTTACAGGGGAAGTACACCGGGGAGCTGTTTTTT. This encodes CASSLQGKYTGELFF. This chain connects TRBV7-2 to TRBJ2-2; a weak D match, TRBD1 (6 bases). V gave up 2 bases and J gave up 3 bases, with 10 bases separating them. CDR1 and CDR2 from the germline V gene are SGHTA and FQGNSA. The CDR3 spans 15 residues. The variable domain in full, with the rest retrieved from reference TRBV7-2 and TRBJ2-2, is GAGVSQSPSNKVTEKGKDVELRCDPISGHTALYWYRQSLGQGLEFLIYFQGNSAPDKSGLPSDRFSAERTGGSVSTLTIQRTQQEDSAVYLCASSLQGKYTGELFFGEGSRLTVL.

The chain recombines TRBV18 with TRBJ1-5; D gene unclear. The germline V gene encodes CDR1 KGHSH and CDR2 LQKENI. The CDR3 extends over 15 amino acids. Trimming pared 3 bases from V and 2 bases from J, leaving 11 bases between. Written as DNA, the CDR3 is TGTGCCAGCTCACCCGGCGCGTTGGGCAATCAGCCCCAGCATTTT. It encodes CASSPGALGNQPQHF.

The rearrangement links TRBV21-1 to TRBJ2-2; TRBD2 reflects the table's D call only, with no check against the DNA. TRBV21-1 is recorded as a pseudogene. The CDR3 is 18 residues long. CDR3 nucleotide sequence: TGTGCCAGCAGCCTCCGGGGGGCGGGAGGTAGGGACACCGGGGAGCTGTTTTTT. Protein sequence: CASSLRGAGGRDTGELFF.

The chain has TRBV6-6 and TRBJ2-7; no reliable D call. CDR3 length: 14 residues. V lost 0 bases, J lost 2 bases, and 8 bases lay in between. Germline V gene sequence: CDR1 MNHNY, CDR2 SVGAGI (reference sequence). The CDR3 spells CASSYSGSTYEQYF. In DNA, the CDR3 is TGTGCCAGCAGTTACTCCGGTTCCACCTACGAGCAGTACTTC.

This chain links TRBV19 with TRBJ1-1, with 7 bases lining up with TRBD1. V lost 6 bases, J lost 1 base, and 17 bases stayed unmatched. The CDR3 covers 18 residues. Germline V gives CDR1 LNHDA, CDR2 SQIVND (reference sequence). CDR3 DNA sequence: TGTGCCAGTAGCAACCCCCTCAGACAGGGTGAGAAGAACACTGAAGCTTTCTTT. It encodes CASSNPLRQGEKNTEAFF.